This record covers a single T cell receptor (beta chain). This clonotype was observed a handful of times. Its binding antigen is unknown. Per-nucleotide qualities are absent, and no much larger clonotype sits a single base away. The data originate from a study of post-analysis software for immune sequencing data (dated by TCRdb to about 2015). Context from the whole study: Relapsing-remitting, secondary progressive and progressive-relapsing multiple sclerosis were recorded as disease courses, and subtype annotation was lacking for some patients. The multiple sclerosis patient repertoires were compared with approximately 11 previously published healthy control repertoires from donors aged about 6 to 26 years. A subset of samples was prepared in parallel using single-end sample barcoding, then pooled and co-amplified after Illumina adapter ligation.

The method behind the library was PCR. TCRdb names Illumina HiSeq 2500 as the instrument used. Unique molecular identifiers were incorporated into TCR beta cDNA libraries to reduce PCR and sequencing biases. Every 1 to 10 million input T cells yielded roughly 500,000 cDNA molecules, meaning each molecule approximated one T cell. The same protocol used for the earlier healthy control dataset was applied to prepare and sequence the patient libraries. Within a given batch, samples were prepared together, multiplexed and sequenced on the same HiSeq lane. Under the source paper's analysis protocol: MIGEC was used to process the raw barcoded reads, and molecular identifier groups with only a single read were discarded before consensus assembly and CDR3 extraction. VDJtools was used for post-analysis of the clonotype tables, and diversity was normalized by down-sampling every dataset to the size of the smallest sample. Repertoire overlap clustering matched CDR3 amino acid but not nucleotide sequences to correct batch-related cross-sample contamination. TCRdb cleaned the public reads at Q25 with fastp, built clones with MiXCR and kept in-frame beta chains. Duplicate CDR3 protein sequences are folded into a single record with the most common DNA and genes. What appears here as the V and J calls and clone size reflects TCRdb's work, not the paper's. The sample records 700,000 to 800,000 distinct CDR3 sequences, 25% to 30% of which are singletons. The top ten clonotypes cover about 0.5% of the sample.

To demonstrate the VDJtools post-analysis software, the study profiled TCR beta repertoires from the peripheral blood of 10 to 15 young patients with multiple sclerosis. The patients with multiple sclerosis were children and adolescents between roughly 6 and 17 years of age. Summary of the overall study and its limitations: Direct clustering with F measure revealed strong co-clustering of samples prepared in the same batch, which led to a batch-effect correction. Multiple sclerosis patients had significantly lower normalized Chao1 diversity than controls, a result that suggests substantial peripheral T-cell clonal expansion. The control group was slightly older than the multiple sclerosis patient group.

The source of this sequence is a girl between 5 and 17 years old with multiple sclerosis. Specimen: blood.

The CDR3 reads CASSARQGSNLLHGEQFF. The base sequence is TGTGCCAGCAGCGCGCGACAGGGGTCGAACCTATTACATGGTGAGCAGTTCTTC. The V and J genes are TRBV7-2 and TRBJ2-1, and TRBD1 matches 8 of the central bases. The CDR3, from cysteine to phenylalanine, totals 18 residues. CDR3 DNA is the only sequence kept; it has 54 bases, read in frame from the first base. Via the germline V gene, CDR1 is SGHTA and CDR2 FQGNSA. Here V drops 5 bases and J drops 9 bases, and the junction holds 21 bases not matched to any gene.